This passage covers 12 T cell receptor beta chains from one sample sequenced in a study of blood T cell repertoires in COVID-19. The assay was immunoSEQ multiplex PCR, and TCRdb's table has in-frame clones only and misses some. This table has about 250,000 clones, 80% to 85% appearing once. The sequencing sample was made of PBMCs or T cells enriched from blood (not recorded which). The receptor source for this set is a man aged 45-60 years who had recovered from COVID-19.

The V call is TRBV25-1, the J call TRBJ2-1; TRBD1 matches at 9 bases. Germline lookup yields CDR1 MGHDK and CDR2 SYGVNS. V gave up 7 bases and J gave up 7 bases; unmatched junction bases: 2. The CDR3 contains 12 residues. CDR3 sequence: CASKGTGNEQFF. The CDR3 DNA reads TGTGCCAGCAAGGGGACAGGGAATGAGCAGTTCTTC.

The chain combines TRBV25-1 with TRBJ1-2; 10 bases are shared with TRBD1. Looked up from germline, CDR1 is MGHDK and CDR2 is SYGVNS. The CDR3 runs 14 residues. J was trimmed by 10 bases and V by 5 bases; bases with no gene match: 10. CDR3 in amino acids: CASSSPDRGRPYTF. CDR3 in DNA: TGTGCCAGCAGTTCCCCAGACAGGGGGCGGCCCTACACCTTC.

The rearrangement joins TRBV7-3 to TRBJ1-6, with D unresolved. Germline assignment: CDR1 SGHTA and CDR2 FQGTGA. V was pared by 6 bases and J by 1 base, with 28 bases between. The CDR3 is 21 residues long. CDR3 protein: CASRQWWVESGKGSYNSPLHF. The CDR3, as DNA: TGTGCCAGCAGACAGTGGTGGGTGGAGTCCGGGAAGGGATCCTATAATTCACCCCTCCACTTT.

The genes are TRBV30 and TRBJ1-6; 7 bases align to TRBD1. CDR1 is GTSNPN and CDR2 is SVGIG in the germline V gene (reference sequence). Germline trimming cut 8 bases from V and 7 bases from J; bases unmatched to any gene: 8. The CDR3 runs 13 residues. CDR3 sequence (DNA): TGTGCCGGCCACAGGGGCATCAATTCACCCCTCCACTTT. As protein: CAGHRGINSPLHF.

The chain employs TRBV9 and TRBJ2-1; 10 bases align to TRBD1. J gave up 8 bases and V 3 bases, and 8 bases lay outside the gene matches. The CDR3 spans 15 residues. Germline CDR1 SGDLS, CDR2 YYNGEE. The CDR3: CASSGRTGGGHEQFF. CDR3 nucleotide sequence: TGTGCCAGCAGCGGCAGGACAGGGGGGGGCCATGAGCAGTTCTTC.

The V gene is TRBV7-8, the J gene TRBJ1-2, with 7 bases that match TRBD1. Germline loops: CDR1 SGHVS, CDR2 FQNEAQ. The CDR3 covers 14 residues. V gave up 1 base and J gave up 7 bases; unmatched junction bases: 6. The CDR3 DNA is TGTGCCAGCAGCTTAGATAGAGGGGGCAGTGGCTACACCTTC. As protein: CASSLDRGGSGYTF. The complete variable domain, with remaining parts taken from reference TRBV7-8 and TRBJ1-2, reads GAGVSQSPRYKVAKRGQDVALRCDPISGHVSLFWYQQALGQGPEFLTYFQNEAQLDKSGLPSDRFFAERPEGSVSTLKIQRTQQEDSAVYLCASSLDRGGSGYTFGSGTRLTVV.

Note on this clone: Other DNA sequences from this sample encode an identical CDR3 as well. The V gene is TRBV9, the J gene TRBJ2-5; 10 nucleotides agree with TRBD2. The germline V gene has CDR1 SGDLS and CDR2 YYNGEE. Trimming at V came to 0 bases and at J to 4 bases, leaving 0 bases not matched to a gene. CDR3 size: 14 residues. CDR3 sequence reads: CASSVGLAGETQYF. The CDR3 DNA reads TGTGCCAGCAGCGTAGGACTAGCGGGAGAGACCCAGTACTTC.

The chain joins TRBV5-1 to TRBJ1-2; tentatively, D is TRBD1 (5 bases). The length of the CDR3 is 15 residues. V lost 4 bases to trimming and J lost 2 bases, with 15 bases between them. CDR1 is SGHRS and CDR2 is YFSETQ in the germline V gene. The CDR3 region is CASSAGPIRNYGYTF. Written as DNA, the CDR3 is TGCGCCAGCAGCGCGGGACCCATCAGGAACTATGGCTACACCTTC.

This clone came up once. V and J are TRBV2 and TRBJ1-5; 8 bases line up with TRBD1. The CDR3 is 16 amino acids. Germline V gene data show CDR1 as SNHLY and CDR2 as FYNNEI. Germline trimming cut 6 bases from V and 3 bases from J; bases unmatched to any gene: 10. The CDR3 region is CASSLTGQGPNQPQHF. The CDR3 DNA sequence: TGTGCCAGCAGCTTAACAGGACAGGGTCCCAATCAGCCCCAGCATTTT.

This chain links TRBV9 with TRBJ1-1; no firm D call. CDR1 and CDR2 from the germline V gene are SGDLS and YYNGEE. With 0 bases removed from V and 5 bases from J, the gap between germline ends came to 14 bases. This CDR3 is 15 amino acids long. The CDR3 DNA reads as TGTGCCAGCAGCGTAGCGACGGAGGTGAGGACTGAAGCTTTCTTT. Translated: CASSVATEVRTEAFF. Variable domain in full (rest from reference TRBV9 and TRBJ1-1): DSGVTQTPKHLITATGQRVTLRCSPRSGDLSVYWYQQSLDQGLQFLIQYYNGEERAKGNILERFSAQQFPDLHSELNLSSLELGDSALYFCASSVATEVRTEAFFGQGTRLTVV.

In its sample, this clone was seen once. The chain recombines TRBV6-5 with TRBJ1-2, with no clear D. CDR1 is MNHEY, CDR2 SVGAGI, per germline. The V end lost 8 bases, the J end lost 2 bases, and 12 bases lay between the germline ends. The CDR3 loop spans 13 amino acids. The CDR3 DNA reads as TGTGCCAGCTCCTATCGAGCGAACTATGGCTACACCTTC. This gives the protein CASSYRANYGYTF.

Written as DNA, the CDR3 is TGTGCCAGCAGGGGACAGGGGGCCGCTGAAGCTTTCTTT. Its protein product is CASRGQGAAEAFF. The chain employs TRBV25-1 and TRBJ1-1, with TRBD1 identical over 12 bases. This CDR3 is built from 13 residues. Germline CDR1 MGHDK, CDR2 SYGVNS. Trimming took 6 bases from V and 6 from J; bases not matched to a gene: 2.